Listed below are T cell receptor beta chains from one sample, sequenced in a study of cytomegalovirus exposure and HLA in healthy donors. Assay: immunoSEQ multiplex PCR; the TCRdb copy retains only in-frame clones and omits some. The table includes about 360,000 clones, 86% detected once. Sequencing was carried out using PBMCs. These receptors were obtained from a woman between 18 and 29 years old in good health and CMV-seronegative. The CDR3 runs from the conserved cysteine through the conserved F or W. Fields, in order: J gene, clone size, D gene, V gene, CDR3 DNA, CDR3 protein. A D gene is named only where the DNA matches it firmly. A clone size is listed for some rows: how often the clone was seen (once, few, many), or a class if it is expanded.

>TRBJ1-2|-|TRBD1|TRBV28
TGTGCCAGCAGTCTCTCAGTCCGGGACAGGTCAGATGGCTACACCTTC
CASSLSVRDRSDGYTF
>TRBJ1-1|-|-|TRBV27
TGTGCCAGCAGTTTATGGCAGAAGAACACTGAAGCTTTCTTT
CASSLWQKNTEAFF
>TRBJ2-1|-|TRBD2|TRBV9
TGTGCCAGCAGCGTAGCCATAGCGGGAGGGTATGAGCAGTTCTTC
CASSVAIAGGYEQFF
>TRBJ1-2|-|-|TRBV4-1
TGCGCCAGCAGCCAAGATCGAGGTGGACAGTTTTCCTATGGCTACACCTTC
CASSQDRGGQFSYGYTF
>TRBJ2-7|-|-|TRBV11-2
TGTGCCAGCAGCTTACCCCACAGACCTTCCTACGAGCAGTACTTC
CASSLPHRPSYEQYF
>TRBJ1-1|-|TRBD1|TRBV11-2
TGTGCCAGCAGCTTGGGACAGGGACGTGCGTCTCGCACTGAAGCTTTCTTT
CASSLGQGRASRTEAFF
>TRBJ2-5|-|-|TRBV11-2
TGTGCCAGCAGCTTAAACGCTTTCGGCAGGGTAAAAGAGACCCAGTACTTC
CASSLNAFGRVKETQYF
>TRBJ2-7|-|TRBD1|TRBV10-3
TGTGCCATCAGTGAGTTAGAACAGGGGGCAAGGGAGCAGTACTTC
CAISELEQGAREQYF
>TRBJ2-7|-|-|TRBV19
TGTGCCAGTAGTATGCGGGGATCCAGGTACGAGCAGTACTTC
CASSMRGSRYEQYF
>TRBJ1-5|-|-|TRBV28
TGTGCCAGCAGTTTCGGGGGGGGGCCCAATCAGCCCCAGCATTTT
CASSFGGGPNQPQHF
>TRBJ2-4|-|TRBD2|TRBV6-5
TGTGCCAGCACTACTACGGGGGGGGCCAAAAACATTCAGTACTTC
CASTTTGGAKNIQYF
>TRBJ1-4|-|-|TRBV28
TGTGCCAGCACCTTCGGAGGCTGGCTAAGGGCGCGGTCGGATGAAAAACTGTTTTTT
CASTFGGWLRARSDEKLFF
>TRBJ1-1|-|-|TRBV19
TGTGCCAGTAGATGGGGGCGGAACACTGAAGCTTTCTTT
CASRWGRNTEAFF
>TRBJ1-1|-|-|TRBV5-1
TGCGCCAGCAGCCTGGCAGCGGGACAAACCACTGAAGCTTTCTTT
CASSLAAGQTTEAFF
>TRBJ2-3|-|TRBD2|TRBV29-1
TGCAGCGTTGCGTCGCGGGGGGGCATAGATACGCAGTATTTT
CSVASRGGIDTQYF
>TRBJ1-3|-|-|TRBV6-5
TGTGCCAGCAGAGGACAGATCTCTGGAAACACCATATATTTT
CASRGQISGNTIYF
>TRBJ1-2|-|TRBD1|TRBV28
TGTGCCAGCAGTTCCACAGACAGGGGGGGTTATGGCTACACCTTC
CASSSTDRGGYGYTF
>TRBJ2-7|once|TRBD2|TRBV6-5
TGTGCCAGCAGTTCTGAGCGGGGGCGGGTCGAGCAGTACTTC
CASSSERGRVEQYF
>TRBJ2-1|-|TRBD1|TRBV4-1
TGCGCCAGCAGCCAAGAGCACAGGGGGTCCTACAATGAGCAGTTCTTC
CASSQEHRGSYNEQFF
>TRBJ1-1|-|-|TRBV6-5
TGTGCCAGCAGTTACGACAGATTGAACACTGAAGCTTTCTTT
CASSYDRLNTEAFF
>TRBJ2-7|-|-|TRBV7-9
TGTGCCAGCAGCTTAGGCCAGGGGCCTTCCTACGAGCAGTACTTC
CASSLGQGPSYEQYF
>TRBJ2-7|-|TRBD1|TRBV2
TGTGCCACCGCCAAGACAGGGCGGGACGAGCAGTACTTC
CATAKTGRDEQYF
>TRBJ1-1|-|TRBD1|TRBV28
TGTGCCAGCAGCAGACAGGGGATTTATATGAACACTGAAGCTTTCTTT
CASSRQGIYMNTEAFF
>TRBJ1-2|once|TRBD1|TRBV5-1
TGCGCCAGCAGCCTTGGGGGACAGTTTGGGGGACACTATGGCTACACCTTC
CASSLGGQFGGHYGYTF
>TRBJ2-7|-|TRBD1|TRBV29-1
TGCAGCACTCGGACAGGGAGCTACGAGCAGTACTTC
CSTRTGSYEQYF
>TRBJ1-2|-|TRBD1|TRBV18
TGTGCCAGCTTTCACCCCGGTGGACAGGGGGCGGACTATGGCTACACCTTC
CASFHPGGQGADYGYTF
>TRBJ1-1|-|-|TRBV28
TGTGCCAGCAGTTTAATCCGGGTAGTCACTGAAGCTTTCTTT
CASSLIRVVTEAFF
>TRBJ1-2|-|-|TRBV9
TGTGCCAGCAGCCCTGGACAGCTTGGCTACACCTTC
CASSPGQLGYTF
>TRBJ2-7|-|TRBD2|TRBV6-1
TGTGCCAGCAGTGAACCGCAAGGAGGGACTAGCGTTATCTCCTACGAGCAGTACTTC
CASSEPQGGTSVISYEQYF
>TRBJ2-7|-|TRBD1|TRBV6-6
TGTGCCAGCACTCCACAAAATCCGGGACAGAACTACGAGCAGTACTTC
CASTPQNPGQNYEQYF